This is a list of T cell receptor beta chains from one sample in a study of blood T cell repertoires in COVID-19. Sequenced by immunoSEQ multiplex PCR; TCRdb stores in-frame clones only, minus some. The repertoire holds roughly 80,000 clones, with around 89% as singletons. Sequencing was performed on peripheral blood. Receptors originate from a human donor in a cohort sampled during active COVID-19. CDR3s include the opening cysteine and the closing phenylalanine or tryptophan. A D gene is named only where the DNA matches it firmly. The listing skips clone size in some rows; elsewhere it reads once, few, many or a size class.

CDR3nt: TGTGCCAGCAGTGACGGCGGGAATCCTCCGACAGATACGCAGTATTTT; CDR3aa: CASSDGGNPPTDTQYF; abundance: .; d_gene: .; j_gene: TRBJ2-3; v_gene: TRBV6-4
CDR3nt: TGTGCCAGCAGCTTAGGCGGGACAGGGGGATTTCCATATGGCTACACCTTC; CDR3aa: CASSLGGTGGFPYGYTF; abundance: .; d_gene: TRBD1; j_gene: TRBJ1-2; v_gene: TRBV11-2
CDR3nt: TGTGCCAGCAGTCGCGGGACTAGCGGCTCCTACGAGCAGTACTTC; CDR3aa: CASSRGTSGSYEQYF; abundance: .; d_gene: TRBD2; j_gene: TRBJ2-7; v_gene: TRBV2
CDR3nt: TGTGCCAGCAGTTTAAACAGGGGTGAGGAGACCCAGTACTTC; CDR3aa: CASSLNRGEETQYF; abundance: .; d_gene: TRBD1; j_gene: TRBJ2-5; v_gene: TRBV27
CDR3nt: TGTGCCATCAGCAAAGGGACTAGCGGTACCTACAATGAGCAGTTCTTC; CDR3aa: CAISKGTSGTYNEQFF; abundance: .; d_gene: TRBD2; j_gene: TRBJ2-1; v_gene: TRBV10-3
CDR3nt: TGTGCCTGGAGGCAGGGGGCCACCGAGCAGTACTTC; CDR3aa: CAWRQGATEQYF; abundance: .; d_gene: TRBD1; j_gene: TRBJ2-7; v_gene: TRBV30
CDR3nt: TGTGCCAGTGGGGGGACAGGGGAGAATTATATAGTCGATGAGCAGTTCTTC; CDR3aa: CASGGTGENYIVDEQFF; abundance: .; d_gene: TRBD1; j_gene: TRBJ2-1; v_gene: TRBV19
CDR3nt: TGTGCCAGCAGCCAAGTCCGAGGGGGCCGAGGGGAGACCCAGTACTTC; CDR3aa: CASSQVRGGRGETQYF; abundance: .; d_gene: TRBD1; j_gene: TRBJ2-5; v_gene: TRBV14
CDR3nt: TGCGCCAGCAGCTTGGAAGGGGCTAATGAAAAACTGTTTTTT; CDR3aa: CASSLEGANEKLFF; abundance: .; d_gene: .; j_gene: TRBJ1-4; v_gene: TRBV5-1
CDR3nt: TGTGCCAGCAGCCCCCCCCGGAGTAGGGCTTTCTTT; CDR3aa: CASSPPRSRAFF; abundance: .; d_gene: .; j_gene: TRBJ1-1; v_gene: TRBV28
CDR3nt: TGTGCCAGCAGCGCTTGGGAGGACCCCGGACTCATAACCTACGAGCAGTACTTC; CDR3aa: CASSAWEDPGLITYEQYF; abundance: .; d_gene: .; j_gene: TRBJ2-7; v_gene: TRBV5-6
CDR3nt: TGTGCCAGCAGTGATATGACAGGCTCTGGAAACACCATATATTTT; CDR3aa: CASSDMTGSGNTIYF; abundance: .; d_gene: .; j_gene: TRBJ1-3; v_gene: TRBV6-1
CDR3nt: TGCGCCAGCAGCCCAACGGCTGGACAGGGTAACAATGAGCAGTTCTTC; CDR3aa: CASSPTAGQGNNEQFF; abundance: .; d_gene: TRBD1; j_gene: TRBJ2-1; v_gene: TRBV5-1
CDR3nt: TGTGCCAGCAGCTTAGTGCTCGGGATGGCTCGAAAATACAATGAGCAGTTCTTC; CDR3aa: CASSLVLGMARKYNEQFF; abundance: .; d_gene: .; j_gene: TRBJ2-1; v_gene: TRBV7-2
CDR3nt: TGTGCCAGTAGTATGGGGCAGGGTCCCCAGCCCCAGCATTTT; CDR3aa: CASSMGQGPQPQHF; abundance: .; d_gene: .; j_gene: TRBJ1-5; v_gene: TRBV19
CDR3nt: TGTGCCAGCAGCTTACAGGATAGCAATCAGCCCCAGCATTTT; CDR3aa: CASSLQDSNQPQHF; abundance: .; d_gene: .; j_gene: TRBJ1-5; v_gene: TRBV7-2
CDR3nt: TGCAGCGTTGCACAAGTCAACTATGGCTACACCTTC; CDR3aa: CSVAQVNYGYTF; abundance: .; d_gene: .; j_gene: TRBJ1-2; v_gene: TRBV29-1
CDR3nt: TGTGCCGCCGGGGGAGATGCAGGGAGGCATTCACCCCTCCACTTT; CDR3aa: CAAGGDAGRHSPLHF; abundance: .; d_gene: .; j_gene: TRBJ1-6; v_gene: TRBV28
CDR3nt: TGTGCCAGCAGCCAAGGAGGAAGGATCCACACAGATACGCAGTATTTT; CDR3aa: CASSQGGRIHTDTQYF; abundance: .; d_gene: .; j_gene: TRBJ2-3; v_gene: TRBV4-2
CDR3nt: TGTGCCAGCAGCCCAGTCTATCTGGGGGCTGGATACAATGAGCAGTTCTTC; CDR3aa: CASSPVYLGAGYNEQFF; abundance: .; d_gene: .; j_gene: TRBJ2-1; v_gene: TRBV7-2
CDR3nt: TGTGCCAGCACTCTAACGGGGAATTACAATGAGCAGTTCTTC; CDR3aa: CASTLTGNYNEQFF; abundance: .; d_gene: .; j_gene: TRBJ2-1; v_gene: TRBV5-4
CDR3nt: TGTGCCAGCAGCTTAGAGGGACAGGGGGCCTATGGCTACACCTTC; CDR3aa: CASSLEGQGAYGYTF; abundance: .; d_gene: TRBD1; j_gene: TRBJ1-2; v_gene: TRBV7-2
CDR3nt: TGTGCCTGGAGAGGGAGGACAGGGGGCTACGGGGAGCTGTTTTTT; CDR3aa: CAWRGRTGGYGELFF; abundance: .; d_gene: TRBD1; j_gene: TRBJ2-2; v_gene: TRBV30
CDR3nt: TGTGCCAGCAGCGTAAGGGGGGACAGGGGATCTGGAAACACCATATATTTT; CDR3aa: CASSVRGDRGSGNTIYF; abundance: .; d_gene: TRBD1; j_gene: TRBJ1-3; v_gene: TRBV9
CDR3nt: TGTGCCAGCAGTTTCGGTCCGAACACTGAAGCTTTCTTT; CDR3aa: CASSFGPNTEAFF; abundance: .; d_gene: .; j_gene: TRBJ1-1; v_gene: TRBV28
CDR3nt: TGTGCCAGCAGTGAAGCGCAGGGGGTCTATGGCTACACCTTC; CDR3aa: CASSEAQGVYGYTF; abundance: .; d_gene: TRBD1; j_gene: TRBJ1-2; v_gene: TRBV6-1
CDR3nt: TGTGCCAGCAGCCAAGGCCGAGGGTCAACGAACACCGGGGAGCTGTTTTTT; CDR3aa: CASSQGRGSTNTGELFF; abundance: .; d_gene: .; j_gene: TRBJ2-2; v_gene: TRBV3-1/TRBV3-2
CDR3nt: TGTGCCACGGGACTTCACCGGACGGTCTATGGCTACACCTTC; CDR3aa: CATGLHRTVYGYTF; abundance: .; d_gene: .; j_gene: TRBJ1-2; v_gene: TRBV19
CDR3nt: TGTGCCAGCAGCTTACAGTCTAGCGGGGCACGCGGTGTGTTCTTC; CDR3aa: CASSLQSSGARGVFF; abundance: .; d_gene: TRBD2; j_gene: TRBJ2-1; v_gene: TRBV11-3
CDR3nt: TGTGCCAGTGTACGGGGACTAGCGGCATACTTCTCCTACAATGAGCAGTTCTTC; CDR3aa: CASVRGLAAYFSYNEQFF; abundance: .; d_gene: TRBD2; j_gene: TRBJ2-1; v_gene: TRBV28
CDR3nt: TGTGCCACCAGCAGAGATTATTTACGGAGCACAGATACGCAGTATTTT; CDR3aa: CATSRDYLRSTDTQYF; abundance: .; d_gene: .; j_gene: TRBJ2-3; v_gene: TRBV15
CDR3nt: TGTGCCAGCAGTTACCAGGGCGGGACGCGAGGAGATACGCAGTATTTT; CDR3aa: CASSYQGGTRGDTQYF; abundance: .; d_gene: .; j_gene: TRBJ2-3; v_gene: TRBV27
CDR3nt: TGCGCCAGCAGTGACGGGGACAGGGTAAAGACCCAGTACTTC; CDR3aa: CASSDGDRVKTQYF; abundance: once; d_gene: TRBD1; j_gene: TRBJ2-5; v_gene: TRBV10-2
CDR3nt: TGTGCCAGCAACCCGGGATCAACTAATGAAAAACTGTTTTTT; CDR3aa: CASNPGSTNEKLFF; abundance: .; d_gene: .; j_gene: TRBJ1-4; v_gene: TRBV2
CDR3nt: TGTGCCTGGAGTGTAGGAGAGGGCACTGAAGCTTTCTTT; CDR3aa: CAWSVGEGTEAFF; abundance: .; d_gene: .; j_gene: TRBJ1-1; v_gene: TRBV30
CDR3nt: TGTGCCATCTCCCCTACGGGGACAGGGGAGGGCTGTGGCTACACCTTC; CDR3aa: CAISPTGTGEGCGYTF; abundance: .; d_gene: .; j_gene: TRBJ1-2; v_gene: TRBV21-1
CDR3nt: TGTGCCAGCACCATCGGACTAGCGGAGTACAATGAGCAGTTCTTC; CDR3aa: CASTIGLAEYNEQFF; abundance: .; d_gene: TRBD2; j_gene: TRBJ2-1; v_gene: TRBV2
CDR3nt: TGTGCCAGCGAGGGGGATTTCCTTGAAAAACTGTTTTTT; CDR3aa: CASEGDFLEKLFF; abundance: .; d_gene: .; j_gene: TRBJ1-4; v_gene: TRBV6-5
CDR3nt: TGTGCCAGCAGCTTAGAGGCGGTAGGAGGGGAGACCCAGTACTTC; CDR3aa: CASSLEAVGGETQYF; abundance: .; d_gene: .; j_gene: TRBJ2-5; v_gene: TRBV7-6
CDR3nt: TGTGCCAGCAGTTACAGCACTGAAGCTTTCTTT; CDR3aa: CASSYSTEAFF; abundance: .; d_gene: .; j_gene: TRBJ1-1; v_gene: TRBV12-3/TRBV12-4
CDR3nt: TGTGCCAGCTCACTCAAAACAGGGGCTGGAAACACCATATATTTT; CDR3aa: CASSLKTGAGNTIYF; abundance: .; d_gene: TRBD1; j_gene: TRBJ1-3; v_gene: TRBV18
CDR3nt: TGTGCCAGCAGGGGCCCCGGGGGCTCCTACAATGAGCAGTTCTTC; CDR3aa: CASRGPGGSYNEQFF; abundance: .; d_gene: .; j_gene: TRBJ2-1; v_gene: TRBV25-1
CDR3nt: TGTGCCACCAGCAGAGGAGTGGAGTATAATTCACCCCTCCACTTT; CDR3aa: CATSRGVEYNSPLHF; abundance: few; d_gene: .; j_gene: TRBJ1-6; v_gene: TRBV15
CDR3nt: TGCGCCAGCCGGGTTGGAGCAGCGAACACCGGGGAGCTGTTTTTT; CDR3aa: CASRVGAANTGELFF; abundance: once; d_gene: .; j_gene: TRBJ2-2; v_gene: TRBV5-1
CDR3nt: TGCGCCAGCAGCCACAACCTACTAAACAGGGTCAATGAGCAGTTCTTC; CDR3aa: CASSHNLLNRVNEQFF; abundance: few; d_gene: .; j_gene: TRBJ2-1; v_gene: TRBV5-1
CDR3nt: TGTGCCAGCAGTTACTCGACGGGAGGGTCTCAAGAGACCCAGTACTTC; CDR3aa: CASSYSTGGSQETQYF; abundance: .; d_gene: TRBD2; j_gene: TRBJ2-5; v_gene: TRBV6-5
CDR3nt: TGTGCCAGCAGCCCTATACAGGGTTCAACCTACGAGCAGTACTTC; CDR3aa: CASSPIQGSTYEQYF; abundance: .; d_gene: .; j_gene: TRBJ2-7; v_gene: TRBV14
CDR3nt: TGTGCCAGCTCACCACCCGGACAGGGCGGTTCACCCCTCCACTTT; CDR3aa: CASSPPGQGGSPLHF; abundance: once; d_gene: TRBD1; j_gene: TRBJ1-6; v_gene: TRBV18
CDR3nt: TGTGCCAGCAGTTTTGTCAACAGCCACGAGCAGTACTTC; CDR3aa: CASSFVNSHEQYF; abundance: .; d_gene: .; j_gene: TRBJ2-7; v_gene: TRBV12-3/TRBV12-4
CDR3nt: TGTGCCAGCAGCCCCCAAGCAGGGTTGAATCAGCCCCAGCATTTT; CDR3aa: CASSPQAGLNQPQHF; abundance: few; d_gene: .; j_gene: TRBJ1-5; v_gene: TRBV11-2
CDR3nt: TGTGCCAGCAGTGACCCACTTTCCGAGACCCAGTACTTC; CDR3aa: CASSDPLSETQYF; abundance: .; d_gene: .; j_gene: TRBJ2-5; v_gene: TRBV6-4
CDR3nt: TGCAGCGTTGAGGGGGCAGGGGCATTCACTGAAGCTTTCTTT; CDR3aa: CSVEGAGAFTEAFF; abundance: .; d_gene: .; j_gene: TRBJ1-1; v_gene: TRBV29-1